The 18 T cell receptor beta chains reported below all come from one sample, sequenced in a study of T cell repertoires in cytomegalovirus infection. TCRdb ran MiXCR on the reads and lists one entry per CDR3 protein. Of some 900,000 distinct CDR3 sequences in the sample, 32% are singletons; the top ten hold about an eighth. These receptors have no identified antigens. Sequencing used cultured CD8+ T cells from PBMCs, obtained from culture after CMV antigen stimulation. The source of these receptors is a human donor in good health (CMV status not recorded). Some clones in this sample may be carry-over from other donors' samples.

In DNA form, the CDR3 reads TGCGCCAGCACCTCTTCAAGGAACACTGAAGCTTTCTTT. This translates into CASTSSRNTEAFF. This rearrangement joins TRBV4-1 to TRBJ1-1; unclear D gene. Trimming stripped 7 bases from V and 1 base from J, with 10 bases between. This CDR3 contains 13 residues. CDR1 is MGHRA and CDR2 is YSYEKL in the germline V gene.

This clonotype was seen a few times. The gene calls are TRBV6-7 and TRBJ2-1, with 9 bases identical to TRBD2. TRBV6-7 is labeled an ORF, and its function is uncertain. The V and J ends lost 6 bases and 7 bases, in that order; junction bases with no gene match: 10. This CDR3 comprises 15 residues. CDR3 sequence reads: CASRPPGTSCNEQFF. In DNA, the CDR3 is TGTGCCAGCAGGCCGCCCGGGACTAGCTGTAATGAGCAGTTCTTC.

CDR3 coding DNA: TGTGCCAGCAGCTCCGGGACAGGTTCGAATTCACCCCTCCACTTT. Protein product: CASSSGTGSNSPLHF. V is TRBV7-6 and J is TRBJ1-6, with 8 bases matching TRBD1. CDR3 size: 15 residues. Germline assignment: CDR1 SGHVS and CDR2 FNYEAQ. V lost 4 bases, J lost 7 bases, and 6 bases stayed unmatched. Complete variable domain (other parts from reference TRBV7-6 and TRBJ1-6): GAGVSQSPRYKVTKRGQDVALRCDPISGHVSLYWYRQALGQGPEFLTYFNYEAQQDKSGLPNDRFSAERPEGSISTLTIQRTEQRDSAMYRCASSSGTGSNSPLHFGNGTRLTVT.

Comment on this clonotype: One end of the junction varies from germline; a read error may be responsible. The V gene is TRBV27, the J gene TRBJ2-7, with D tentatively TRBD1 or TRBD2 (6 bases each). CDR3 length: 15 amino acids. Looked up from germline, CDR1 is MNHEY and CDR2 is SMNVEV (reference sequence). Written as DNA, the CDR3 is TGTGTCAGCTGTTGTGGGGGGCAGGGAAGCCGCGAGCAGTACTTC. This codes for CVSCCGGQGSREQYF.

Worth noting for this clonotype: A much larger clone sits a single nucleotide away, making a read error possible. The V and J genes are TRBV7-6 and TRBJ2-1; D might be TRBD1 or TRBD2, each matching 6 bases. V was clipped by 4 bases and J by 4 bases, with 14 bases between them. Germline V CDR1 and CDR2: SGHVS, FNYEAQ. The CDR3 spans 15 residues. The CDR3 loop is CASSSAPGAYNEQFF. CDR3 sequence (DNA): TGTGCCAGCAGCTCAGCCCCGGGGGCTTACAATGAGCAGTTCTTC.

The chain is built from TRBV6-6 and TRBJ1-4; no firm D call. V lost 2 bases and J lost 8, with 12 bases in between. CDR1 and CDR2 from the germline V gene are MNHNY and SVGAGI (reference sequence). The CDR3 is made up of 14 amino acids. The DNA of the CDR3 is TGTGCCAGCAGTTACACCTCGGGAGGGGAAAAACTGTTTTTT. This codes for CASSYTSGGEKLFF.

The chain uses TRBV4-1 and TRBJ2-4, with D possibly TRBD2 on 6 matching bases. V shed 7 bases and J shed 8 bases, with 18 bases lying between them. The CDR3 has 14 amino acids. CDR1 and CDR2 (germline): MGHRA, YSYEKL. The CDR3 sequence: CASTAGPRVDIQYF. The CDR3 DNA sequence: TGCGCCAGCACCGCGGGACCCCGCGTCGACATTCAGTACTTC.

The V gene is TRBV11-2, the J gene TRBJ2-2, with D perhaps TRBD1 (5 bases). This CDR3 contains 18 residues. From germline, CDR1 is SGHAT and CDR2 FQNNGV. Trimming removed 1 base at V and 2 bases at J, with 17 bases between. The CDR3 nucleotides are TGTGCCAGCAGCTTAGGCTTAGGCGTAGGGGCTAACACCGGGGAGCTGTTTTTT. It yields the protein CASSLGLGVGANTGELFF.

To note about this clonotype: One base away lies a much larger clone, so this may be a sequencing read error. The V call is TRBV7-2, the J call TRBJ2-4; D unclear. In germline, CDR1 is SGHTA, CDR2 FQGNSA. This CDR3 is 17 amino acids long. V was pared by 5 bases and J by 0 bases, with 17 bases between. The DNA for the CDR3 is TGTGCCAGCAGCCGAAGACGTTCCCGGCTAGCCAAAAACATTCAGTACTTC. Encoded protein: CASSRRRSRLAKNIQYF.

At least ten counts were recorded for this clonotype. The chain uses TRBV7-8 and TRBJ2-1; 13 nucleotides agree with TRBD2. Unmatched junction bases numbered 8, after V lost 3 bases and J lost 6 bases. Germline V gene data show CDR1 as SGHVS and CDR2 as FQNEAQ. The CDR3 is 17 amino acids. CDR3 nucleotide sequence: TGTGCCAGCAGCTTCCCTACTAGCGGGGGGGCATCCAATGAGCAGTTCTTC. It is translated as CASSFPTSGGASNEQFF.

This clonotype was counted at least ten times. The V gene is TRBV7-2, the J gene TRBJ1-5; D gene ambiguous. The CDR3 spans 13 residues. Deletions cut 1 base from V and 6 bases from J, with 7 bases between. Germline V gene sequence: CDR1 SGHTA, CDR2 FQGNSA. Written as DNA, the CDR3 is TGTGCCAGCAGCTTAGATAGTTTTCAGCCCCAGCATTTT. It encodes CASSLDSFQPQHF. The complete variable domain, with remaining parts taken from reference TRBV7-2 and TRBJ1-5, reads GAGVSQSPSNKVTEKGKDVELRCDPISGHTALYWYRQSLGQGLEFLIYFQGNSAPDKSGLPSDRFSAERTGGSVSTLTIQRTQQEDSAVYLCASSLDSFQPQHFGDGTRLSIL.

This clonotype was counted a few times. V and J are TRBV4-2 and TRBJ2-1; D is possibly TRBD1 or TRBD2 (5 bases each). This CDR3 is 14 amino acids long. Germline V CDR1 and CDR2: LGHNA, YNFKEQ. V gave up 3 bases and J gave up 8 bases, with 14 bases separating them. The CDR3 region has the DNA TGTGCCAGCAGCCAGGGGGATAACCGGGATGAGCAGTTCTTC. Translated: CASSQGDNRDEQFF.

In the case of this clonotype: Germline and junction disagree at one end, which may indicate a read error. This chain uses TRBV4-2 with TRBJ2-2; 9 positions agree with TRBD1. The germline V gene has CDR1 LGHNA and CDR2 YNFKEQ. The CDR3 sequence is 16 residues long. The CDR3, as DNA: TGTGTCAGCAGCCAAGAAGAGACAGGGGGGACCGGGGAGCTGTTTTTT. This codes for CVSSQEETGGTGELFF.

DNA for the CDR3: TGTGCCACCAGTGACCGAACCGGGCAGAGAGCGGGGGATCAAGAGACCCAGTACTTC. Encoded protein: CATSDRTGQRAGDQETQYF. The chain carries TRBV24-1 and TRBJ2-5, with TRBD2 matching 8 bases. Germline CDR1 is KGHDR and CDR2 is SFDVKD. Trimming took 4 bases from V and 2 from J; bases not matched to a gene: 17. CDR3 length: 19 residues.

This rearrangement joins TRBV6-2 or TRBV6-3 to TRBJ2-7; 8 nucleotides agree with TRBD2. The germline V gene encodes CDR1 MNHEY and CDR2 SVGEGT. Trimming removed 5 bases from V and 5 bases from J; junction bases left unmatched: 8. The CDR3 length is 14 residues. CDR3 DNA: TGTGCCAGCAGTCGCCGGGGGGGGGCCGACGAGCAGTACGTC. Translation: CASSRRGGADEQYV.

CDR3: CAGAGQGAYNQPQHF. CDR3 sequence (DNA): TGTGCCGGGGCGGGACAGGGGGCCTACAATCAGCCCCAGCATTTT. The V call is TRBV6-1, the J call TRBJ1-5, with TRBD1 matching over 12 bases. The CDR3 length is 15 residues. Germline CDR1 and CDR2: MNHNS and SASEGT. The junction had 8 bases not matched to a gene; V was cut back by 11 bases and J by 3 bases.

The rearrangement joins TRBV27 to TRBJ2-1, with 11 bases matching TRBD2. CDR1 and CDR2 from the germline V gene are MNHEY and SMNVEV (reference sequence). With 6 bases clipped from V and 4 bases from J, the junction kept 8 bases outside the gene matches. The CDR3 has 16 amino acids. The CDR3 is CASSLSGGAWYNEQFF. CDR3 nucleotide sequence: TGTGCCAGCAGCCTTAGCGGGGGGGCCTGGTACAATGAGCAGTTCTTC.

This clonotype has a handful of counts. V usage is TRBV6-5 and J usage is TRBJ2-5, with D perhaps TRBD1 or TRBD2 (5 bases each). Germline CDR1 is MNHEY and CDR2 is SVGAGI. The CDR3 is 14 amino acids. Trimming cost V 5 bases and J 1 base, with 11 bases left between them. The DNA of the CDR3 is TGTGCCAGCAGTGAAACCGGGACCCAAGAGACCCAGTACTTC. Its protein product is CASSETGTQETQYF.